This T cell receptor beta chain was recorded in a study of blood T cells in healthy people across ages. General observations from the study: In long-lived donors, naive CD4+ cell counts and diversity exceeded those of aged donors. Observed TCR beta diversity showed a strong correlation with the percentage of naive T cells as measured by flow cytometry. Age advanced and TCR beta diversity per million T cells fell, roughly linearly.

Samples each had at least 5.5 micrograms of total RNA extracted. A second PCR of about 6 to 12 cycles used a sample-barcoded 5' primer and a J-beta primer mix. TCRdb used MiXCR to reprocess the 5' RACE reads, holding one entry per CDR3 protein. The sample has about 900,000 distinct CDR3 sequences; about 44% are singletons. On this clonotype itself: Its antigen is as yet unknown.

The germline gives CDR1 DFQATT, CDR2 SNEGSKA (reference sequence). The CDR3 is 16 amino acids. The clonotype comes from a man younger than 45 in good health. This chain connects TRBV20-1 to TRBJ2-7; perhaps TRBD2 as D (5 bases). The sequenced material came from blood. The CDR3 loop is CSIYRASHSFTYEQYF. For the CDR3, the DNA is TGCAGCATTTACCGGGCTAGCCACTCTTTCACCTACGAGCAGTACTTC.